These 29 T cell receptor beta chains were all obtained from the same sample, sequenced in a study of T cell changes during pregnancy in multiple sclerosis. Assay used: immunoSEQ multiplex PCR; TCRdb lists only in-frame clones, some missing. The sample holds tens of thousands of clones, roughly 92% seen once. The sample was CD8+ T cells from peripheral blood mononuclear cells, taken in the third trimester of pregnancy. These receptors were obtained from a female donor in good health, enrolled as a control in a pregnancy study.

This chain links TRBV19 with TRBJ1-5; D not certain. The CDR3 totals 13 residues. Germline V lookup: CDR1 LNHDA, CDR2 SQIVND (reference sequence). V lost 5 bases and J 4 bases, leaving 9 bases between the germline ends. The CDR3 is CASSLAGNQPQHF. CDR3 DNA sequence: TGTGCCAGTAGTCTGGCGGGTAATCAGCCCCAGCATTTT.

CDR3: CASRYKGQGASNSPLHF. The CDR3 bases are TGCGCCAGCAGGTATAAAGGACAGGGGGCCTCTAATTCACCCCTCCACTTT. V and J are TRBV10-1 and TRBJ1-6; 11 positions match TRBD1. V gave up 6 bases and J gave up 6 bases; unmatched junction bases: 10. The CDR3 length is 17 residues. Germline V gene lookup returns CDR1 WNHNN and CDR2 SYGVQD (reference sequence).

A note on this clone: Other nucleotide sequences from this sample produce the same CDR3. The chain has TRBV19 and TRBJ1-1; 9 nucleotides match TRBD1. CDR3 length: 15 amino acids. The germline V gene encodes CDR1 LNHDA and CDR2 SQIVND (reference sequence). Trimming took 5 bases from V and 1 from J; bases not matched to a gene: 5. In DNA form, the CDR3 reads TGTGCCAGTAGTGACCCGGGACAGGGGAACACTGAAGCTTTCTTT. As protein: CASSDPGQGNTEAFF.

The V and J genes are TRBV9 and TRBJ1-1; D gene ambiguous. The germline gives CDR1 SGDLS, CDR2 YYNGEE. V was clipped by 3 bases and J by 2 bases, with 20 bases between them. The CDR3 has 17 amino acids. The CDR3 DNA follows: TGTGCCAGCAGCGGGGCGTTCGTCGAAGGATTTAACACTGAAGCTTTCTTT. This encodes CASSGAFVEGFNTEAFF.

The CDR3 region is CASSLPDSSYGYTF. CDR3 DNA: TGTGCCAGCAGCCTACCCGACAGTAGCTATGGCTACACCTTC. The chain is built from TRBV5-6 and TRBJ1-2, with a possible D match to TRBD1 (5 bases). The V end was cut by 4 bases, the J end by 4 bases, with 14 bases between. CDR3 length: 14 amino acids. Germline loops: CDR1 SGHDT, CDR2 YYEEEE.

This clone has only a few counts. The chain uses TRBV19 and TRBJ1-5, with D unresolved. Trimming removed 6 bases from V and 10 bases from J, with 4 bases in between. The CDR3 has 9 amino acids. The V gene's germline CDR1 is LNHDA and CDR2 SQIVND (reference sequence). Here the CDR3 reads CASSVPQHF. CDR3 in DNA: TGTGCCAGTAGCGTCCCCCAGCATTTT.

The CDR3 DNA follows: TGTGCCAGTAGTGACGAGAGGGATTTGAACACTGAAGCTTTCTTT. The encoded protein is CASSDERDLNTEAFF. The chain uses TRBV19 and TRBJ1-1; D remains unclear. The CDR3 runs to 15 residues. Trimming removed 5 bases from V and 0 bases from J, with 13 bases in between. The V gene's germline CDR1 is LNHDA and CDR2 SQIVND (reference sequence).

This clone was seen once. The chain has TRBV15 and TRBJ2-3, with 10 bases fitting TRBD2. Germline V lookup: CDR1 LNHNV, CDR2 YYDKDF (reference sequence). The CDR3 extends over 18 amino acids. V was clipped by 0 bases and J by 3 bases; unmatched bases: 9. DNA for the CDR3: TGTGCCACCAGCAGAGAGGGTAGGAGCGGGGGGGTAACAGATACGCAGTATTTT. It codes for CATSREGRSGGVTDTQYF. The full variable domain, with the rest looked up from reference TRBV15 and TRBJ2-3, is DAMVIQNPRYQVTQFGKPVTLSCSQTLNHNVMYWYQQKSSQAPKLLFHYYDKDFNNEADTPDNFQSRRPNTSFCFLDIRSPGLGDTAMYLCATSREGRSGGVTDTQYFGPGTRLTVL.

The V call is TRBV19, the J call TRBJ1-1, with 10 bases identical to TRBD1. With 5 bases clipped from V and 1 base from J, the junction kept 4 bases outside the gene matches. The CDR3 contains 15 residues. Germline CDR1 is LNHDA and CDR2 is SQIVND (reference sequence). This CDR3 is CASSPGQGTNTEAFF. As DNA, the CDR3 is TGTGCCAGTAGTCCGGGACAGGGGACGAACACTGAAGCTTTCTTT.

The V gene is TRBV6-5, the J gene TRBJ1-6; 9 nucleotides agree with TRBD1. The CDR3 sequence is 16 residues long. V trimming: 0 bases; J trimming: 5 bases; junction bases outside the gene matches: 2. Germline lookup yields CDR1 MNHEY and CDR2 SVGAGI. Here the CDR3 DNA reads TGTGCCAGCAGTTACTCGGGACAGGGTGATAATTCACCCCTCCACTTT. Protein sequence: CASSYSGQGDNSPLHF.

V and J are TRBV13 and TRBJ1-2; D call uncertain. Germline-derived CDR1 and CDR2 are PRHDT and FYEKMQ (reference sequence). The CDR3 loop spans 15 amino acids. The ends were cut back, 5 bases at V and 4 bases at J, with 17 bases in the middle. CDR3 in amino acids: CASSQTGSEGYGYTF. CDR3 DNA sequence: TGTGCCAGCAGCCAGACCGGATCGGAGGGCTATGGCTACACCTTC.

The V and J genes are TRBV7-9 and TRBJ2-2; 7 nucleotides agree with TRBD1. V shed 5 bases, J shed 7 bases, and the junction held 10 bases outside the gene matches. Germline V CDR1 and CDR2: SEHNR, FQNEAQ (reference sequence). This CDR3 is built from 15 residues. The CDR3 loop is CASSPGTERVGELFF. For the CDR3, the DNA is TGTGCCAGCAGCCCCGGGACAGAAAGGGTCGGGGAGCTGTTTTTT.

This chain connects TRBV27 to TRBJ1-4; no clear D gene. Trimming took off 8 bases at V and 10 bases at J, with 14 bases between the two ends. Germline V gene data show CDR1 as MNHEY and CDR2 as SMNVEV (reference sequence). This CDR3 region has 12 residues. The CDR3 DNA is TGTGCCAGCTCGGAGGACCCCGGAAAACTGTTTTTT. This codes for CASSEDPGKLFF.

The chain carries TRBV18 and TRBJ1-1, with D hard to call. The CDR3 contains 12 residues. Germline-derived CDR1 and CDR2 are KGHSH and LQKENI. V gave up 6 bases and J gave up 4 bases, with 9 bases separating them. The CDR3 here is CASSDSATEAFF. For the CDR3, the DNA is TGTGCCAGCTCCGACTCCGCCACTGAAGCTTTCTTT.

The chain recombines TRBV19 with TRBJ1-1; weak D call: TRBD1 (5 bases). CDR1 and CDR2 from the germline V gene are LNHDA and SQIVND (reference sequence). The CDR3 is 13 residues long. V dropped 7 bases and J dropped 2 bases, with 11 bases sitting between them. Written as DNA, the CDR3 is TGTGCCAGTAAGACCAGGGCAAACACTGAAGCTTTCTTT. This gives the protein CASKTRANTEAFF.

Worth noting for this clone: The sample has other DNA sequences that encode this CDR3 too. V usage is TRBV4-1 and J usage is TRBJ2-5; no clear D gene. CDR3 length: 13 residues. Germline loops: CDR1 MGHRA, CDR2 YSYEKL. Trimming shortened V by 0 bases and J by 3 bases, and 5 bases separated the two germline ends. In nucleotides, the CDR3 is TGCGCCAGCAGCCAAGACGGAGAAGAGACCCAGTACTTC. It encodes CASSQDGEETQYF.

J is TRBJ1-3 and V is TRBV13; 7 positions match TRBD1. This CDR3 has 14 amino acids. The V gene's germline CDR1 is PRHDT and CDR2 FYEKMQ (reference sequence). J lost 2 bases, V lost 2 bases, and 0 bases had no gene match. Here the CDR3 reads CASSLTGAGNTIYF. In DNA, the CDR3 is TGTGCCAGCAGCTTAACAGGGGCTGGAAACACCATATATTTT.

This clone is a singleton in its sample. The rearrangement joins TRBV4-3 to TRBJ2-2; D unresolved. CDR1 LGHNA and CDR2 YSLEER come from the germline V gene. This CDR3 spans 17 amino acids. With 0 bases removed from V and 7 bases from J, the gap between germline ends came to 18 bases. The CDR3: CASSQDRLLSRSGELFF. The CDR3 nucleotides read TGCGCCAGCAGCCAAGATCGTCTCTTATCACGGAGCGGGGAGCTGTTTTTT.

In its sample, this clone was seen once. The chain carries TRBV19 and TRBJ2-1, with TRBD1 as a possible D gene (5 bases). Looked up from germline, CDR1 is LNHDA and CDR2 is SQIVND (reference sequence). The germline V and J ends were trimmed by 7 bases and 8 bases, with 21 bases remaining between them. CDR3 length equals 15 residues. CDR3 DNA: TGTGCCAGTAATCCTGACGACAGCATGAACCATGAGCAGTTCTTC. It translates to CASNPDDSMNHEQFF.

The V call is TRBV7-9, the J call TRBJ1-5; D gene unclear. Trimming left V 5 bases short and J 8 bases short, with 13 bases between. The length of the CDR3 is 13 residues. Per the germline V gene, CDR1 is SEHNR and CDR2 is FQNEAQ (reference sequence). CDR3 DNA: TGTGCCAGCAGCAACAGCGAGGAGGAGCCCCAGCATTTT. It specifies CASSNSEEEPQHF.

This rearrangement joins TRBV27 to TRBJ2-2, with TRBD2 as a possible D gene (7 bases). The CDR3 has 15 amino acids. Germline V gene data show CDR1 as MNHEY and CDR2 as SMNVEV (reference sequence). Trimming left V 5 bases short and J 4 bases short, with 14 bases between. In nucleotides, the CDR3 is TGTGCCAGCAGTGAGGGGGGGGGATTCACCGGGGAGCTGTTTTTT. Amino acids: CASSEGGGFTGELFF.

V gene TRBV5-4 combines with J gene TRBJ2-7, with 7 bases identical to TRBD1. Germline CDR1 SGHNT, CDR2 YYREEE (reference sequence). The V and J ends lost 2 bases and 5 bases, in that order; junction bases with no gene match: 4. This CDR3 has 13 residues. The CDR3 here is CASSFDRDDEQYF. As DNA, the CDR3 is TGTGCCAGCAGCTTCGACAGGGATGACGAGCAGTACTTC.

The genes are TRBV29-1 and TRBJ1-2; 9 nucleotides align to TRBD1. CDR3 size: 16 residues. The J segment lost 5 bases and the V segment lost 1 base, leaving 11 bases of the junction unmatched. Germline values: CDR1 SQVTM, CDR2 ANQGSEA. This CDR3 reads CSVEGDREILGYGYTF. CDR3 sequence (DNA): TGCAGCGTTGAAGGGGACAGGGAGATTTTAGGGTATGGCTACACCTTC.

The CDR3 here is CASSPSGGLYNEQFF. Written as DNA, the CDR3 is TGCGCCAGCAGCCCGAGCGGGGGTTTGTACAATGAGCAGTTCTTC. The chain uses TRBV4-1 and TRBJ2-1; 8 nucleotides align to TRBD2. Germline values: CDR1 MGHRA, CDR2 YSYEKL. This CDR3 region has 15 residues. J lost 4 bases, V lost 4 bases, and 6 bases had no gene match.

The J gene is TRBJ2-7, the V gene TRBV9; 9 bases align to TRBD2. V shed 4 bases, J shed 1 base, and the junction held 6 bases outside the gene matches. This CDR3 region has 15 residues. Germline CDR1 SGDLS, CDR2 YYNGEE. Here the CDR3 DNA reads TGTGCCAGCAGCCCGGGCGGGGGGGCTTCCTACGAGCAGTACTTC. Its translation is CASSPGGGASYEQYF.

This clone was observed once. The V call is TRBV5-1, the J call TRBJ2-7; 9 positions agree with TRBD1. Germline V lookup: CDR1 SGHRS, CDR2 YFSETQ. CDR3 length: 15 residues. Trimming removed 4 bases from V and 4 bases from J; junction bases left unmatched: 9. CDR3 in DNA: TGCGCCAGCAGCGGGCGGACAGGGGAGAGTTACGAGCAGTACTTC. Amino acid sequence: CASSGRTGESYEQYF.

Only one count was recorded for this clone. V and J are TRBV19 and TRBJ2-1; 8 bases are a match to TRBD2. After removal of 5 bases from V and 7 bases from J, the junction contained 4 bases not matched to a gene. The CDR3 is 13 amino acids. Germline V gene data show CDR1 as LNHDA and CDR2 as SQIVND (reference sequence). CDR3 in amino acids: CASSSGGSNEQFF. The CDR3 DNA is TGTGCCAGTAGTTCGGGGGGGTCAAATGAGCAGTTCTTC.

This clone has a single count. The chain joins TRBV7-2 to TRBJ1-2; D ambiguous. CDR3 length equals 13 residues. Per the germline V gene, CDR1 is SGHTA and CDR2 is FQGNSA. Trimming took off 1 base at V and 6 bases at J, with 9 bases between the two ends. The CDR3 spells CASSLGGVDGYTF. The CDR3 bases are TGTGCCAGCAGCTTAGGAGGCGTCGATGGCTACACCTTC.

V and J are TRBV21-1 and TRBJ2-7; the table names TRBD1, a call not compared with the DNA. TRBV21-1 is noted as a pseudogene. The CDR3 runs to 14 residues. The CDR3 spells CASSKGAGQYEQYF. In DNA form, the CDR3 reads TGTGCCAGCAGCAAAGGGGCAGGGCAGTACGAGCAGTACTTC.